This T cell receptor (beta chain) was sequenced for a study of blood T cell repertoires in COVID-19. Study-wide context: The United States, Italy and Spain provided the acute and convalescent COVID-19 samples. T cells, B-cell-depleted T cells, or PBMCs provided the cDNA or gDNA that served as material.

The germline gives CDR1 MNHEY, CDR2 SVGAGI. Trimming took 9 bases from V and 0 from J, leaving 12 bases between them. The CDR3 sequence is 14 residues long. Methods used by the authors: Nucleated cell number was recorded as an estimate derived from reference gene primer amplification. Sequenced by immunoSEQ multiplex PCR; TCRdb stores in-frame clones only, minus some. V and J calls plus clone size are reproduced from that table; the DNA served to infer D and trimming. The table shows just under 85,000 clones, with around 86% occurring only once. The source is a man older than 75 with active or convalescent COVID-19. Sequencing input: peripheral blood. This chain uses TRBV6-5 with TRBJ2-1, with D maybe TRBD1 (6 bases). As DNA, the CDR3 is TGTGCCAGTGGACAGCTAAGCTCCTACAATGAGCAGTTCTTC. Its translation: CASGQLSSYNEQFF.